The entry that follows covers one T cell receptor beta chain sequence. The antigen is not known. This specimen comes from a study of CD8 T cells in Susac syndrome. Germline assignment: CDR1 SGDLS and CDR2 YYNGEE. The V and J ends lost 1 base and 6 bases respectively, with 16 bases between them. This CDR3 spans 15 amino acids. The authors carried out high-throughput sequencing of TCR beta. They applied it to CD8+ and CD4+ T cells obtained from blood. CD8+ and CD4+ T cells were negatively isolated; TEMRA cells were FACS-enriched. Study conclusions and caveats: The study conceded that relatively few individuals underwent its TCR sequencing and HLA analysis.

Random hexamers were used to reverse transcribe the RNA input (about 0.5 to 1 ug). Multiplex immunoSEQ PCR targeted 54 Vbeta and 13 Jbeta TCR beta segments. TCRdb reanalysed the immunoSEQ multiplex PCR reads using MiXCR and keeps one entry per CDR3 protein. The sample includes 150,000 to 200,000 distinct CDR3 sequences, around 96% of them seen just once. V usage is TRBV9 and J usage is TRBJ1-1; maybe TRBD1 (6 bases). Sequencing used CD4+ T cells from PBMCs. The receptor's source is a human donor in good health. This CDR3 is CASSVQGTFGAEAFF. CDR3 DNA: TGTGCCAGCAGCGTACAGGGGACATTCGGGGCTGAAGCTTTCTTT.